In its sample, the clone carrying this T cell receptor beta chain was seen a few times. The germline V gene encodes CDR1 DFQATT and CDR2 SNEGSKA (reference sequence). The CDR3 runs to 14 residues. Trimming cost V 0 bases and J 5 bases, with 14 bases left between them. The time point here: newly diagnosed GD, antithyroid drugs for less than 3 months. TCR sequences were obtained from RNA taken from PBMCs. Assembly of TCR beta libraries relied on iRepertoire HTBI primers together with Arm-PCR of CDR3 regions. TCRdb recomputed calls from the multiplex PCR reads with MiXCR, one row per CDR3 protein. The table has about 350,000 distinct CDR3 sequences, over 15% seen once. The sample comes from a study of regulatory T cells in long-lasting Graves disease. This sample was also put to use in a study of T cells in Graves' hyperthyroidism and ophthalmopathy.

Sample: peripheral blood mononuclear cells (PBMCs), taken at new diagnosis, from a patient treated with antithyroid drugs. This chain links TRBV20-1 with TRBJ2-7, with D perhaps TRBD2 (6 bases). The receptor comes from a man in his forties with Graves disease. In DNA form, the CDR3 reads TGCAGTGCTAGAGATACGGAACTAGCCCACGAGCAGTACTTC. Its translation: CSARDTELAHEQYF.